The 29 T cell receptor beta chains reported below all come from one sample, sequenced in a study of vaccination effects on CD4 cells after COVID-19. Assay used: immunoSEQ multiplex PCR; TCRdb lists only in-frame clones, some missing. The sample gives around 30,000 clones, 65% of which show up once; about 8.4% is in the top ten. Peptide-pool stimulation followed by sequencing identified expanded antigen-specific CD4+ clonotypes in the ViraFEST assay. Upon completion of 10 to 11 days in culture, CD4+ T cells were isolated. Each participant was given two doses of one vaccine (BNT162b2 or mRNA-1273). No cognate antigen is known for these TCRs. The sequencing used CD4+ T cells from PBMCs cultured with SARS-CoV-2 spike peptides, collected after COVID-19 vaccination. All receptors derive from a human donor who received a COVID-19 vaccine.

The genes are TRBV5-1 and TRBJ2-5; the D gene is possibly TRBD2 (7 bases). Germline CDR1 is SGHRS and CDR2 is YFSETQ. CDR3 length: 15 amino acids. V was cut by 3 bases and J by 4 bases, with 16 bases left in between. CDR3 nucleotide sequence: TGCGCCAGCAGCTCTGGGGGGGGCGGTGTAGAGACCCAGTACTTC. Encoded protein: CASSSGGGGVETQYF. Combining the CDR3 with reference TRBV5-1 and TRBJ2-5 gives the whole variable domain KAGVTQTPRYLIKTRGQQVTLSCSPISGHRSVSWYQQTPGQGLQFLFEYFSETQRNKGNFPGRFSGRQFSNSRSEMNVSTLELGDSALYLCASSSGGGGVETQYFGPGTRLLVL.

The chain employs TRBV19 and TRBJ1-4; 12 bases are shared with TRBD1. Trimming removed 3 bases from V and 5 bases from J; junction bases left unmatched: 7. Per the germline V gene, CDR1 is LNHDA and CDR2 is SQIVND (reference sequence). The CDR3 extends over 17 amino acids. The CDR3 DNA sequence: TGTGCCAGTAGTATCGGGGACAGGGGGCTAGGGAATGAAAAACTGTTTTTT. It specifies CASSIGDRGLGNEKLFF.

CDR3 residues: CASSFEGSNEKLFF. CDR3 sequence (DNA): TGTGCCAGCAGCTTTGAGGGATCAAATGAAAAACTGTTTTTT. The gene calls are TRBV5-5 and TRBJ1-4; no reliable D call. Germline loops: CDR1 SGHKS, CDR2 YYEKEE (reference sequence). This CDR3 contains 14 residues. V was clipped by 2 bases and J by 5 bases, with 10 bases between them.

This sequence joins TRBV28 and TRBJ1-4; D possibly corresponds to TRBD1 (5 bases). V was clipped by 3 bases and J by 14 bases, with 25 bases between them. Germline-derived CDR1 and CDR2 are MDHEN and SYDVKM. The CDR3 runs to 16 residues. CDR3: CASSFPWGQRPMGLFF. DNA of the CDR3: TGTGCCAGCAGTTTCCCTTGGGGCCAGAGGCCAATGGGTCTGTTTTTT.

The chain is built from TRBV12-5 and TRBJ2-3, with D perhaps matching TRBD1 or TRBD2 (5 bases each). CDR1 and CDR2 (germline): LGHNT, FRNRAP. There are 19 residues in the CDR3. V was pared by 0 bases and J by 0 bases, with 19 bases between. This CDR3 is CASGLVRFVRESSTDTQYF. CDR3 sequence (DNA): TGTGCTAGTGGTTTGGTACGGTTCGTCAGGGAGTCTAGCACAGATACGCAGTATTTT.

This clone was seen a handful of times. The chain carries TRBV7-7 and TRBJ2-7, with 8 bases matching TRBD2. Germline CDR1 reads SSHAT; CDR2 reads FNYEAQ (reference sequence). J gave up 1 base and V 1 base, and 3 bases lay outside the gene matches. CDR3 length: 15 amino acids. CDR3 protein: CASSLVAGGSYEQYF. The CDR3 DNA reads TGTGCCAGCAGCTTAGTCGCGGGAGGATCCTACGAGCAGTACTTC.

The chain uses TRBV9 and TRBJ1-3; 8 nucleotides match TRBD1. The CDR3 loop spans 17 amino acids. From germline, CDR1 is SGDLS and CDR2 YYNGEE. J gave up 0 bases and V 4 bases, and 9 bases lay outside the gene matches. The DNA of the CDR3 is TGTGCCAGCAGCCCCCAAATCGGGACAGGCTCTGGAAACACCATATATTTT. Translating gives CASSPQIGTGSGNTIYF.

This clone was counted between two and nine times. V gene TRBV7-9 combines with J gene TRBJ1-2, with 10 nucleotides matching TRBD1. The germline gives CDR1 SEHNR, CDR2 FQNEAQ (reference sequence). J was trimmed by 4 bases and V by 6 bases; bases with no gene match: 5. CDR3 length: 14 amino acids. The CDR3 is CASRLGTGAYGYTF. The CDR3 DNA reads TGTGCCAGCAGACTCGGGACAGGGGCCTATGGCTACACCTTC.

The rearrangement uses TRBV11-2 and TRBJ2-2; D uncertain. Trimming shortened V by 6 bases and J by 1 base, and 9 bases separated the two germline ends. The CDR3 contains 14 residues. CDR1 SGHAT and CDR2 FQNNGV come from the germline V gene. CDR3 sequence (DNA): TGTGCCAGCAGGCAGATTTTGAACACCGGGGAGCTGTTTTTT. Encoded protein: CASRQILNTGELFF. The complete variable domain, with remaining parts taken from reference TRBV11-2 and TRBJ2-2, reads EAGVAQSPRYKIIEKRQSVAFWCNPISGHATLYWYQQILGQGPKLLIQFQNNGVVDDSQLPKDRFSAERLKGVDSTLKIQPAKLEDSAVYLCASRQILNTGELFFGEGSRLTVL.

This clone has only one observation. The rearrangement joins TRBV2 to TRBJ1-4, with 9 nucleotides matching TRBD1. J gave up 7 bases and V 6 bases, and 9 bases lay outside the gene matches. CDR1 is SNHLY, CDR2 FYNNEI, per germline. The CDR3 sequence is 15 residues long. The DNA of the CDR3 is TGTGCCAGCAGCAATGAGGGACAGGGAGGTGAAAAACTGTTTTTT. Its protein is CASSNEGQGGEKLFF.

DNA for the CDR3: TGTGCCAGCTCACCCCAGACAGGGGGAAACTCTGGGGCCAACGTCCTGACTTTC. This encodes CASSPQTGGNSGANVLTF. The rearrangement links TRBV18 to TRBJ2-6; TRBD1 agrees at 9 bases. V was pared by 3 bases and J by 0 bases, with 6 bases of the junction left unmatched. This CDR3 spans 18 amino acids. Germline V gene lookup returns CDR1 KGHSH and CDR2 LQKENI.

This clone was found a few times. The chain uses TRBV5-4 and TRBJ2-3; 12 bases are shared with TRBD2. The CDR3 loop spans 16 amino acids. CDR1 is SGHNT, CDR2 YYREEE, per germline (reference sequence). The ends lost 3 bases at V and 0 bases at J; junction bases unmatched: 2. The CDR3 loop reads CASSSGTSGSTDTQYF. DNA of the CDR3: TGTGCCAGCAGCTCCGGGACTAGCGGGAGCACAGATACGCAGTATTTT.

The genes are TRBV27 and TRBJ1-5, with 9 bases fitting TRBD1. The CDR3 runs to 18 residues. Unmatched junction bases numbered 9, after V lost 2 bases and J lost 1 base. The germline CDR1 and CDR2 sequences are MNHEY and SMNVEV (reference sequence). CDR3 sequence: CASSLGGQGLKSNQPQHF. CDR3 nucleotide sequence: TGTGCCAGCAGTTTAGGGGGACAGGGACTAAAGAGCAATCAGCCCCAGCATTTT.

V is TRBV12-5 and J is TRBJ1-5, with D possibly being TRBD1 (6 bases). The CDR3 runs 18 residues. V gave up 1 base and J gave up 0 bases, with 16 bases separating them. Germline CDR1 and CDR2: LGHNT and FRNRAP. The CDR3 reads CASGLGYRDTNSNQPQHF. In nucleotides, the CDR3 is TGTGCTAGTGGTTTGGGGTATCGGGACACTAATAGCAATCAGCCCCAGCATTTT.

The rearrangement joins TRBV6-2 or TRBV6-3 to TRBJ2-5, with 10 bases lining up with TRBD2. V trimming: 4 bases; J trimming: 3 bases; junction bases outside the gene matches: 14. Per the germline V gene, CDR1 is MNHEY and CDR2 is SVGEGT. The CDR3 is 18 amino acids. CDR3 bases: TGTGCCAGCAGTTTTAGCTTATCTAGCGGGAGTTGGGAAGAGACCCAGTACTTC. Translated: CASSFSLSSGSWEETQYF.

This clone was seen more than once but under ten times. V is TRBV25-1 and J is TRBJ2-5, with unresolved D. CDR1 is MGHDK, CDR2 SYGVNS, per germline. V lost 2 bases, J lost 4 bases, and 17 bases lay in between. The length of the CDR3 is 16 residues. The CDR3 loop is CASSEKREVDVETQYF. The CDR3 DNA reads TGTGCCAGCAGTGAAAAAAGGGAAGTGGACGTAGAGACCCAGTACTTC.

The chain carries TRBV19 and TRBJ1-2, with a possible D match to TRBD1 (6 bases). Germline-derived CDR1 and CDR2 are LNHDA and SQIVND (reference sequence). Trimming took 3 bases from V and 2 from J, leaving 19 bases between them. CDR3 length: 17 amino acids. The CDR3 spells CASSISHLRGFNYGYTF. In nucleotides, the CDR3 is TGTGCCAGTAGTATCTCCCACCTCAGGGGATTCAACTATGGCTACACCTTC.

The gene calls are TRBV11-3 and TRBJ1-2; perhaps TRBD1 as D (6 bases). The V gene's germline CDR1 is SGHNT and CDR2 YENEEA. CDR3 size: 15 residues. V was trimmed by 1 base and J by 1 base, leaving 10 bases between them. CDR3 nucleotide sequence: TGTGCCAGCAGCTTAGTTTTACAGGGTAACTATGGCTACACCTTC. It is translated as CASSLVLQGNYGYTF.

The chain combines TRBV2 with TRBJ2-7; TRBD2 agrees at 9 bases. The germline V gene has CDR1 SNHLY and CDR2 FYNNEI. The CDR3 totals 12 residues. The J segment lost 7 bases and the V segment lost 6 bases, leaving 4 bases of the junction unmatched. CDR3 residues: CASRGLAGEQYF. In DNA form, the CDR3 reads TGTGCCAGCAGGGGACTAGCTGGGGAGCAGTACTTC. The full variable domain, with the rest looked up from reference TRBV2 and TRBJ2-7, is EPEVTQTPSHQVTQMGQEVILRCVPISNHLYFYWYRQILGQKVEFLVSFYNNEISEKSEIFDDQFSVERPDGSNFTLKIRSTKLEDSAMYFCASRGLAGEQYFGPGTRLTVT.

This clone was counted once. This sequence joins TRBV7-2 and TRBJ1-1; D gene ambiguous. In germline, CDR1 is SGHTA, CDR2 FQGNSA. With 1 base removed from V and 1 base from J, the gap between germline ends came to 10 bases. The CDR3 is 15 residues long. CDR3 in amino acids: CASSLGAKRNTEAFF. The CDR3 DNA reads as TGTGCCAGCAGCTTAGGGGCCAAAAGGAACACTGAAGCTTTCTTT.

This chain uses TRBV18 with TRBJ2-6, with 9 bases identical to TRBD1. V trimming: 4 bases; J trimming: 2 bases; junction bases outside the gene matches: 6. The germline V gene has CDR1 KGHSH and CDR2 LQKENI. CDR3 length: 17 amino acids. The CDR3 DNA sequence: TGTGCCAGCTCACAGGGACAGGGTGGAACTGGGGCCAACGTCCTGACTTTC. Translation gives CASSQGQGGTGANVLTF.

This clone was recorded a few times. CDR3 sequence: CASSPRLAGSYNEQFF. The CDR3 nucleotides are TGTGCCAGCTCACCACGACTAGCGGGCTCCTACAATGAGCAGTTCTTC. The chain couples TRBV18 to TRBJ2-1, with TRBD2 matching 10 bases. CDR3 size: 16 residues. Germline CDR1 KGHSH, CDR2 LQKENI. V gave up 1 base and J gave up 0 bases; unmatched junction bases: 0.

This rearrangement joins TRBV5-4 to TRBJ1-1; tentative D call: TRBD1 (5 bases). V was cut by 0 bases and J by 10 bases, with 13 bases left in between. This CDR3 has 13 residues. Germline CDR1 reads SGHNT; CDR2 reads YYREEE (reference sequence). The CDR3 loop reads CASSLVGAAGAFF. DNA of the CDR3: TGTGCCAGCAGCTTGGTTGGGGCGGCAGGAGCTTTCTTT.

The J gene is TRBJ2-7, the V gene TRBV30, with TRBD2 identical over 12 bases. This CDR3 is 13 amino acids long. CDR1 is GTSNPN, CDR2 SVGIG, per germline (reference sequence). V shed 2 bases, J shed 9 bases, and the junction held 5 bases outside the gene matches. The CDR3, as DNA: TGTGCCTGGAGTCTAGCGGGGGGGAACTGGCAGTACTTC. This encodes CAWSLAGGNWQYF.

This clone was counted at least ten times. Here the CDR3 DNA reads TGCAGTGCTAGTCCCAGGGGTTTGGCTGGAAACACCATATATTTT. Its protein product is CSASPRGLAGNTIYF. This chain joins TRBV20-1 and TRBJ1-3, with a tentative D call TRBD1 (6 bases). This CDR3 spans 15 amino acids. Germline loops: CDR1 DFQATT, CDR2 SNEGSKA (reference sequence). The ends were cut back, 3 bases at V and 2 bases at J, with 14 bases in the middle.

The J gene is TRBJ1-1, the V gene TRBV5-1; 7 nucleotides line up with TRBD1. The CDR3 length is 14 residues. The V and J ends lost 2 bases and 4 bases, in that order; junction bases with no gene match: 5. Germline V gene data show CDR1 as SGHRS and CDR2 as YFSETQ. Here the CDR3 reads CASSFERGLTEAFF. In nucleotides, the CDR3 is TGCGCCAGCAGCTTTGAAAGGGGGCTCACTGAAGCTTTCTTT.

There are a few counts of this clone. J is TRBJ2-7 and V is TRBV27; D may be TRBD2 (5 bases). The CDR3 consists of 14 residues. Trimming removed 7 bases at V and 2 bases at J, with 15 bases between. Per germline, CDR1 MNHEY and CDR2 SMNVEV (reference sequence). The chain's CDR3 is CASMFSGGPYEQYF. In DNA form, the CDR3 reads TGTGCCAGCATGTTTTCAGGAGGTCCCTACGAGCAGTACTTC.

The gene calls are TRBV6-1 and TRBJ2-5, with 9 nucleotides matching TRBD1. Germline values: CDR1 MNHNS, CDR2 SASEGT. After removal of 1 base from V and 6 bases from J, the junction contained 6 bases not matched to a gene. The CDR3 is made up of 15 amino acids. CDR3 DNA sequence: TGTGCCAGCAGTGAAGTAGGGACAGGGCTGCAGACCCAGTACTTC. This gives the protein CASSEVGTGLQTQYF.

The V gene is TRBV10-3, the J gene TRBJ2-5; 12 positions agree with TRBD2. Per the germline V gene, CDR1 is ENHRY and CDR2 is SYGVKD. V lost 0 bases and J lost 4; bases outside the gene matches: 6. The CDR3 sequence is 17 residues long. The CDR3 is CAISESLAGGAGETQYF. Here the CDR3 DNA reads TGTGCCATCAGTGAGTCACTAGCGGGAGGTGCTGGAGAGACCCAGTACTTC.